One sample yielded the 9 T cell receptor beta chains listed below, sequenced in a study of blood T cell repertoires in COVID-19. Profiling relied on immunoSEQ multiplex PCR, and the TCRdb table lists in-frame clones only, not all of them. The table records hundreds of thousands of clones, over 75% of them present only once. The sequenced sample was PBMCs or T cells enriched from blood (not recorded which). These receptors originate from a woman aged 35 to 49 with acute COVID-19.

As DNA, the CDR3 is TGTGCCAGCAGTGACGGACTAGCGGGGGAGATCACAGATACGCAGTATTTT. Residues: CASSDGLAGEITDTQYF. The chain carries TRBV25-1 and TRBJ2-3, with 13 bases that match TRBD2. The CDR3 runs 17 residues. V gave up 3 bases and J gave up 2 bases; unmatched junction bases: 5. The V gene's germline CDR1 is MGHDK and CDR2 SYGVNS. Full variable domain (rest looked up from reference TRBV25-1 and TRBJ2-3): EADIYQTPRYLVIGTGKKITLECSQTMGHDKMYWYQQDPGMELHLIHYSYGVNSTEKGDLSSESTVSRIRTEHFPLTLESARPSHTSQYLCASSDGLAGEITDTQYFGPGTRLTVL.

As DNA, the CDR3 is TGTGCCTGGACTCGGACAGGGGAGCGGGGCTACACCTTC. This sequence encodes CAWTRTGERGYTF. V is TRBV30 and J is TRBJ1-2, with 9 bases matching TRBD1. Germline CDR1 is GTSNPN and CDR2 is SVGIG (reference sequence). The junction had 8 bases not matched to a gene; V was cut back by 4 bases and J by 8 bases. The CDR3 is 13 amino acids.

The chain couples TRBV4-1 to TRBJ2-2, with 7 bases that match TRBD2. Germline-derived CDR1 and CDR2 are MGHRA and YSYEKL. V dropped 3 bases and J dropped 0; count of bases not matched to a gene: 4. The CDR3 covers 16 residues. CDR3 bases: TGCGCCAGCAGCCAGGCCGGGACTACGAACACCGGGGAGCTGTTTTTT. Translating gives CASSQAGTTNTGELFF.

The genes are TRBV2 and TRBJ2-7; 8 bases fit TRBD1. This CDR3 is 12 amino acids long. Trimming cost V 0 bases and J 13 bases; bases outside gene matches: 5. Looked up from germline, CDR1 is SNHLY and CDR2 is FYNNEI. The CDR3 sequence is CASSEAPGQVYF. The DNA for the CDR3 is TGTGCCAGCAGTGAAGCGCCGGGACAGGTCTACTTC.

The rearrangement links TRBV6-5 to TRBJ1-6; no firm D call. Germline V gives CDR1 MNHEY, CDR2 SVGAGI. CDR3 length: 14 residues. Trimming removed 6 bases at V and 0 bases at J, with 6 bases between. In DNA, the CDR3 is TGTGCCAGCAGACGGAGCTCCTATAATTCACCCCTCCACTTT. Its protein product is CASRRSSYNSPLHF.

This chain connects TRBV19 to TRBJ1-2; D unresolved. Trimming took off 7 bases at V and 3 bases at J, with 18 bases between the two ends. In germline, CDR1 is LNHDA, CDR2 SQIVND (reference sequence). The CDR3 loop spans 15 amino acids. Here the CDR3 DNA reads TGTGCCAGTATTTCATGGGCCAACGCCGACTATGGCTACACCTTC. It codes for CASISWANADYGYTF. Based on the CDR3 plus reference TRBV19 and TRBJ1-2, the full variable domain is DGGITQSPKYLFRKEGQNVTLSCEQNLNHDAMYWYRQDPGQGLRLIYYSQIVNDFQKGDIAEGYSVSREKKESFPLTVTSAQKNPTAFYLCASISWANADYGYTFGSGTRLTVV.

Written as DNA, the CDR3 is TGCGCCAGCAGCCCGACTGCAGGGGGCCCCACTGAAGCTTTCTTT. It encodes CASSPTAGGPTEAFF. The chain couples TRBV5-1 to TRBJ1-1; 8 bases agree with TRBD1. Germline trimming cut 4 bases from V and 4 bases from J; bases unmatched to any gene: 9. CDR1 and CDR2 from the germline V gene are SGHRS and YFSETQ. The length of the CDR3 is 15 residues.

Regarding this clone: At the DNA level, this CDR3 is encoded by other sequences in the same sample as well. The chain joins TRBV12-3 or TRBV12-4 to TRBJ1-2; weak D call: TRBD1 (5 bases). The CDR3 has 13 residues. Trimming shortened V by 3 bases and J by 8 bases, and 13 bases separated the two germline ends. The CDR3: CASSFRQGDGYTF. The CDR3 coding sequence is TGTGCCAGCAGTTTTAGGCAGGGTGACGGCTACACCTTC.

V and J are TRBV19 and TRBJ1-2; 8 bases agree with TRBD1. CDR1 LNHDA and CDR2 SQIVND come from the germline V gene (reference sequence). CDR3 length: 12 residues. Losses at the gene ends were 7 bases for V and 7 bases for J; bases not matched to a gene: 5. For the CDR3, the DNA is TGTGCCAGTAATCAGGGGGCCTCTGGCTACACCTTC. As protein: CASNQGASGYTF.